This TCR beta chain was documented in a study of radiation and T cells in renal cell carcinoma. This clone was detected only a few times. Its antigen remains unidentified. Sample time point: blood 4 weeks post-SBRT, at nephrectomy. Treatment here: 15 Gy SBRT to primary tumor, nephrectomy 4 weeks later. Nephrectomy followed 15 Gy stereotactic body radiation by 4 weeks. Clear cell pathology was present in this patient's renal cell carcinoma. The method was immunoSEQ multiplex PCR; TCRdb's version includes in-frame clones alone and lacks a portion of them. The table shows around 170,000 clones, with 88% occurring only once. Study-wide results and limits: In blood, top tumor clones expanded by 2 weeks, shrinking by 4.

There are 13 residues in the CDR3. V was shortened by 6 bases and J by 2 bases, with 8 bases between the two germline ends. Germline-derived CDR1 and CDR2 are SGHDN and FVKESK. The sample in question was blood, obtained from a patient whose treatment included radiotherapy and nephrectomy. The receptor comes from a woman aged 50 to 60 with renal cell carcinoma. This chain connects TRBV14 to TRBJ2-1; the D gene is possibly TRBD2 (5 bases). CDR3 DNA: TGTGCCAGCAGGGGAGCCGCCTACAATGAGCAGTTCTTC. This encodes CASRGAAYNEQFF.